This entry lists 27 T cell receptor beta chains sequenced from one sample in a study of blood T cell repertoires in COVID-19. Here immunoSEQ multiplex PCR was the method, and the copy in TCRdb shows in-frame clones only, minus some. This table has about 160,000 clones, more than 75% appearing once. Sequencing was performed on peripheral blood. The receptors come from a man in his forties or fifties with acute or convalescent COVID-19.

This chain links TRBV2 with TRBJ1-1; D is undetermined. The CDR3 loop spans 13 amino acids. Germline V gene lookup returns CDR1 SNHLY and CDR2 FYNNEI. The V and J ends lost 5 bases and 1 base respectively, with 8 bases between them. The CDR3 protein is CASSPTANTEAFF. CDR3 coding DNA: TGTGCCAGCAGTCCAACAGCGAACACTGAAGCTTTCTTT.

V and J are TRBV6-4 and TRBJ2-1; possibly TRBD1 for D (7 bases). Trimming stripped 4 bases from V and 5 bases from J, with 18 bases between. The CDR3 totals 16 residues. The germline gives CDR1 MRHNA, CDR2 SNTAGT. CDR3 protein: CASSVLAGGGNNEQFF. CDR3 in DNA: TGTGCCAGCAGTGTCCTCGCAGGGGGAGGCAACAATGAGCAGTTCTTC.

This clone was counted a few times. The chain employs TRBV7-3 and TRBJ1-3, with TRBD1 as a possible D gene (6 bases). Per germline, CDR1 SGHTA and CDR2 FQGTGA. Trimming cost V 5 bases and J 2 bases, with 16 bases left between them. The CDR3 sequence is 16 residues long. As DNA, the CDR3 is TGTGCCAGCAGCGCCGAAGGGGGTTTCGCTGGAAACACCATATATTTT. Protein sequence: CASSAEGGFAGNTIYF.

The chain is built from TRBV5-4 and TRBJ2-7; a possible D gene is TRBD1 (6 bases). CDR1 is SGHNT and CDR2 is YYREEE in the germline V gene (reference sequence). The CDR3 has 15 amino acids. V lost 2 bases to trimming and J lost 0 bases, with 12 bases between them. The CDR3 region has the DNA TGTGCCAGCAGCTTACCGGGACATATCTCCTACGAGCAGTACTTC. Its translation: CASSLPGHISYEQYF.

The DNA of the CDR3 is TGTGCCAGCAGCCCCCAATCGGGACAGTTGGAGACCCAGTACTTC. Translating gives CASSPQSGQLETQYF. V and J are TRBV9 and TRBJ2-5, with 7 bases that match TRBD1. With V trimmed by 4 bases and J by 5 bases, 11 bases remained unmatched. The CDR3 length is 15 residues. Germline assignment: CDR1 SGDLS and CDR2 YYNGEE.

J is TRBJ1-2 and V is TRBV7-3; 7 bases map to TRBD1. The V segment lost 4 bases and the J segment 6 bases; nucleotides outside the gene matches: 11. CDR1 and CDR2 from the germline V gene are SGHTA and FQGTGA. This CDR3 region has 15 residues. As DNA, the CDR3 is TGTGCCAGCAGCTCGACAGGGTTAGGTTTAGATGGCTACACCTTC. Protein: CASSSTGLGLDGYTF.

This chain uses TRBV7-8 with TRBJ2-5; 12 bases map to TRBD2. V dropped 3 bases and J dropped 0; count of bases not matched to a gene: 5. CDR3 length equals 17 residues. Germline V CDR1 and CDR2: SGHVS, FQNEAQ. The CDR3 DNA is TGTGCCAGCAGCTTCGGACTAGCGGGGAGATACCAAGAGACCCAGTACTTC. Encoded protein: CASSFGLAGRYQETQYF.

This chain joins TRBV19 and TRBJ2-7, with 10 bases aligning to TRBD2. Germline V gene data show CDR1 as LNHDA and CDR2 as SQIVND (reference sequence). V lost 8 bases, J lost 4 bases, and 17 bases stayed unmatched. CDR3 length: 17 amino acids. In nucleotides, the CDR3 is TGTGCCAGTCTTCCCACCCGGACTAGCGGTGATCTTTACGAGCAGTACTTC. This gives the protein CASLPTRTSGDLYEQYF.

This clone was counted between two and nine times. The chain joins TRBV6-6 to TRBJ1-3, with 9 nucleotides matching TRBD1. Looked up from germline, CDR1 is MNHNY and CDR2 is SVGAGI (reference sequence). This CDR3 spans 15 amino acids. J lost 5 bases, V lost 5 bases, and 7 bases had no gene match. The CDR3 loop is CASSRDRVERNTIYF. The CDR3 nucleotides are TGTGCCAGCAGTAGGGACAGGGTCGAGAGAAACACCATATATTTT.

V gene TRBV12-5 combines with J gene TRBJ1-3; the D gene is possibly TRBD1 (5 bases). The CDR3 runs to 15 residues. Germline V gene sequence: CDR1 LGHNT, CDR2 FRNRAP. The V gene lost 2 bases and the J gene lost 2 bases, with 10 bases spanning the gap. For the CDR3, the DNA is TGTGCTAGTGGTTTGTCGGCAGGGACTGGAAACACCATATATTTT. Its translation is CASGLSAGTGNTIYF.

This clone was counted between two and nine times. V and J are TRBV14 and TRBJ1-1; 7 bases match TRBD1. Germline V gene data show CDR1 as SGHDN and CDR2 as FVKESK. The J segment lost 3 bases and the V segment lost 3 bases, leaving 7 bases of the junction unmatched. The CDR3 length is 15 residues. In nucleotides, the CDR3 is TGTGCCAGCAGCCAGGTGACAGGGAGGTACACTGAAGCTTTCTTT. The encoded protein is CASSQVTGRYTEAFF.

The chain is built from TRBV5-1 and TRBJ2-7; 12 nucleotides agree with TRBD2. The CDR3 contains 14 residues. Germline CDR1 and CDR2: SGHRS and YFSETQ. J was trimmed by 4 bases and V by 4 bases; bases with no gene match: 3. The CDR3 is CASSEGLAGYEQYF. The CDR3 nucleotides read TGCGCCAGCAGCGAGGGACTAGCGGGTTACGAGCAGTACTTC. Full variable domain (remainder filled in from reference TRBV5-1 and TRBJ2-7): KAGVTQTPRYLIKTRGQQVTLSCSPISGHRSVSWYQQTPGQGLQFLFEYFSETQRNKGNFPGRFSGRQFSNSRSEMNVSTLELGDSALYLCASSEGLAGYEQYFGPGTRLTVT.

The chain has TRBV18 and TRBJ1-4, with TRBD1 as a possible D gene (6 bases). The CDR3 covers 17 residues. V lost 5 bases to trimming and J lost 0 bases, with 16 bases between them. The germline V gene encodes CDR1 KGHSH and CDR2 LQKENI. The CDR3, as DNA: TGTGCCAGCTCAGAGCTACAGGGCGGCGCAACTAATGAAAAACTGTTTTTT. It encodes CASSELQGGATNEKLFF. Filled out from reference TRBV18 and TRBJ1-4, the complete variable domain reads NAGVMQNPRHLVRRRGQEARLRCSPMKGHSHVYWYRQLPEEGLKFMVYLQKENIIDESGMPKERFSAEFPKEGPSILRIQQVVRGDSAAYFCASSELQGGATNEKLFFGSGTQLSVL.

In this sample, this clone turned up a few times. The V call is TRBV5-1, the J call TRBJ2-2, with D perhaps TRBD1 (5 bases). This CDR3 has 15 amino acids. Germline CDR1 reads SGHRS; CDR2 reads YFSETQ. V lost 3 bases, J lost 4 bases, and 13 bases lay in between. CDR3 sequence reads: CASSSGLVGTGELFF. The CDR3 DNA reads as TGCGCCAGCAGCTCAGGGCTCGTTGGCACCGGGGAGCTGTTTTTT.

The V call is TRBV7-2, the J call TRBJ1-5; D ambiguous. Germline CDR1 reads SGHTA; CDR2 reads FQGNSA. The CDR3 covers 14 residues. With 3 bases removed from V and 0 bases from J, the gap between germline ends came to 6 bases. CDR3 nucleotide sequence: TGTGCCAGCAGCTTTCAAAATAGCAATCAGCCCCAGCATTTT. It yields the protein CASSFQNSNQPQHF.

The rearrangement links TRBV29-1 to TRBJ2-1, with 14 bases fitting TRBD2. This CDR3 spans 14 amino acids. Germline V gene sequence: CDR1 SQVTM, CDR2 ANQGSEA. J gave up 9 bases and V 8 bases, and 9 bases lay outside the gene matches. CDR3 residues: CSSLGLAGVGEQFF. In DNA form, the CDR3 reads TGCAGCTCCCTGGGACTAGCGGGGGTGGGTGAGCAGTTCTTC.

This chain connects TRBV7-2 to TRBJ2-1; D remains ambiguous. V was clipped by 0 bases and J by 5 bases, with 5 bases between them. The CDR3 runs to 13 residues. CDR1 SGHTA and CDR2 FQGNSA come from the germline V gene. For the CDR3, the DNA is TGTGCCAGCAGCTTAGCGCGTCACAATGAGCAGTTCTTC. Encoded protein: CASSLARHNEQFF.

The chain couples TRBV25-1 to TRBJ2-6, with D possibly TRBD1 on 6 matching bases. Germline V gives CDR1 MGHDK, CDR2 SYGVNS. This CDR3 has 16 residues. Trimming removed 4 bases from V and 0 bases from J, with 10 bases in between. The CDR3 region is CASSGQESSGANVLTF. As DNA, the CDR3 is TGTGCCAGCAGTGGACAGGAGAGCTCTGGGGCCAACGTCCTGACTTTC.

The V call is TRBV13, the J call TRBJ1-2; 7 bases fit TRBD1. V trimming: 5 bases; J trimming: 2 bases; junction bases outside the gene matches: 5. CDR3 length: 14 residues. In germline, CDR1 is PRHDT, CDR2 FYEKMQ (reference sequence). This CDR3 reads CASSLRDSNYGYTF. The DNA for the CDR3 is TGTGCCAGCAGCCTCCGGGACAGCAACTATGGCTACACCTTC.

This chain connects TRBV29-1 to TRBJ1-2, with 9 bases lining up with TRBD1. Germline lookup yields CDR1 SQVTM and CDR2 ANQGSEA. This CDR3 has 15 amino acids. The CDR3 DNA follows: TGCAGTTACAGCCGGGACAGGGATCGGAACTATGGCTACACCTTC. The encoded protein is CSYSRDRDRNYGYTF.

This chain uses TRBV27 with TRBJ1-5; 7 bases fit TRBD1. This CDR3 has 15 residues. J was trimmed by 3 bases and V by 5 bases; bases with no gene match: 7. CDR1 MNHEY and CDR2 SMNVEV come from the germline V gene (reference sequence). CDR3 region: CASSREGQVNQPQHF. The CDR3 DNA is TGTGCCAGCAGTCGAGAAGGACAGGTCAATCAGCCCCAGCATTTT.

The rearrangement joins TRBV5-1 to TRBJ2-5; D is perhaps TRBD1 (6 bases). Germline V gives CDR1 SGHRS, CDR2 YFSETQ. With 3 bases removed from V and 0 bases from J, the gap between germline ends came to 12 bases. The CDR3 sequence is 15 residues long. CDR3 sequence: CASSSIRTDQETQYF. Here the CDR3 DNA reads TGCGCCAGCAGCTCAATTCGGACAGACCAAGAGACCCAGTACTTC.

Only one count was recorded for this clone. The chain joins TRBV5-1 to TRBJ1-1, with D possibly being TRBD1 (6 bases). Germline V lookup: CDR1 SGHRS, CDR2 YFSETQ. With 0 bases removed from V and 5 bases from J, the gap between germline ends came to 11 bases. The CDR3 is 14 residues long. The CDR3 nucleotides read TGCGCCAGCAGCTTGGGAGGGGGAAGAACTGAAGCTTTCTTT. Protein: CASSLGGGRTEAFF.

In DNA, the CDR3 is TGCGCCAGCAGCCAAGATACTGGTGAGGCTGGACAGGGTCCGTACACTGAAGCTTTCTTT. It specifies CASSQDTGEAGQGPYTEAFF. The chain is built from TRBV4-3 and TRBJ1-1, with 8 positions matching TRBD1. CDR1 LGHNA and CDR2 YSLEER come from the germline V gene. The CDR3 covers 20 residues. Losses at the gene ends were 0 bases for V and 3 bases for J; bases not matched to a gene: 18.

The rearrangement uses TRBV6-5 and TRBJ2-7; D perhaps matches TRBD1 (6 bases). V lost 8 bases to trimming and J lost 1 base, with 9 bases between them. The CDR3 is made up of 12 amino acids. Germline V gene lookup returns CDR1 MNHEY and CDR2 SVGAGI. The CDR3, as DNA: TGTGCCAGCGGGGGCAGTTCCTACGAGCAGTACTTC. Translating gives CASGGSSYEQYF.

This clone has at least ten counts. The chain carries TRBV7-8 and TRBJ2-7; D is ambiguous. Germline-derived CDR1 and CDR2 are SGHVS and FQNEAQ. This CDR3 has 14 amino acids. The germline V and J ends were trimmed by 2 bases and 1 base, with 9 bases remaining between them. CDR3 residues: CASSLMGTSYEQYF. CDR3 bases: TGTGCCAGCAGCTTAATGGGCACTTCCTACGAGCAGTACTTC.

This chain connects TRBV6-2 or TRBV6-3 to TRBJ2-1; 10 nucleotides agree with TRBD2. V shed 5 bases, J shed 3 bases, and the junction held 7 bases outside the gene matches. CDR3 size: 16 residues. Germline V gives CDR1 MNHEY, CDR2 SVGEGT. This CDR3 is CASSSGTSVIYNEQFF. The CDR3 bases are TGTGCCAGCAGTAGTGGGACTAGCGTAATCTACAATGAGCAGTTCTTC.